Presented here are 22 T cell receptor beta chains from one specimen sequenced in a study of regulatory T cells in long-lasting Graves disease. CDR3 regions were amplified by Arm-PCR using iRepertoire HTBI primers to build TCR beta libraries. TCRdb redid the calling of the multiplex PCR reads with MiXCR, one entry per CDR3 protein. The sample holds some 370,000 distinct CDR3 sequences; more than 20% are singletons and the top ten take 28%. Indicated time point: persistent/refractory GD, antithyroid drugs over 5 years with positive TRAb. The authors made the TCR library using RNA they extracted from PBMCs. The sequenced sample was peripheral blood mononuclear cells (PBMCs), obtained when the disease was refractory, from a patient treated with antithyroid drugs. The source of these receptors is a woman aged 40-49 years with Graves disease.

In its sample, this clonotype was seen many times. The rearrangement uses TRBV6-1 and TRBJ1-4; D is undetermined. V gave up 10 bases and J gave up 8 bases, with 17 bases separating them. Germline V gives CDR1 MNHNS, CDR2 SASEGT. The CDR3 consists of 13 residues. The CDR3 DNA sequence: TGTGCCACCACCTCGCAGGCGGGGGAAAAACTGTTTTTT. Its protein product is CATTSQAGEKLFF.

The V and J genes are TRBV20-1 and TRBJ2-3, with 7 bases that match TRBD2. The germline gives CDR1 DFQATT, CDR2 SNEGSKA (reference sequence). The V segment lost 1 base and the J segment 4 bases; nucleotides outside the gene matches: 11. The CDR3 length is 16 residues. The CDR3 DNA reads TGCAGTGCTAGAGGTGGGATGGGCGGGAGTCCAGATACGCAGTATTTT. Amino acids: CSARGGMGGSPDTQYF.

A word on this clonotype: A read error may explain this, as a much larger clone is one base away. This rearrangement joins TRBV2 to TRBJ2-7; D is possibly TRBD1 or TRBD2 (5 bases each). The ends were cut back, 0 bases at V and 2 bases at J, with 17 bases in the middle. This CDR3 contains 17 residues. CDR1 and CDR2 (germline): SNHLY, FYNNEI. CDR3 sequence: CASSEAGGPGRPYEQYF. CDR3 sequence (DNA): TGTGCCAGCAGTGAAGCCGGAGGACCGGGACGCCCCTACGAGCAGTACTTC.

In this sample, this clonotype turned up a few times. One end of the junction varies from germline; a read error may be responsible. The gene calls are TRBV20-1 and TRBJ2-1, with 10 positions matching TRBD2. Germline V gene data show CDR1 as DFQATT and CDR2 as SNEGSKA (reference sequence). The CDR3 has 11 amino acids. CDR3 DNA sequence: TGCAGGGCTAGCGGGGGCAATGAGCAGTTCTTC. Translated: CRASGGNEQFF.

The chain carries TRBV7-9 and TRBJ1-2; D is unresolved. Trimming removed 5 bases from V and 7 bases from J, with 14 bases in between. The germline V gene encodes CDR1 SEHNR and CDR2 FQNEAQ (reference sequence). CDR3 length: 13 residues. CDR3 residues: CASSPGVVGGYTF. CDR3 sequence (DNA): TGTGCCAGCAGCCCAGGAGTTGTCGGTGGCTACACCTTC.

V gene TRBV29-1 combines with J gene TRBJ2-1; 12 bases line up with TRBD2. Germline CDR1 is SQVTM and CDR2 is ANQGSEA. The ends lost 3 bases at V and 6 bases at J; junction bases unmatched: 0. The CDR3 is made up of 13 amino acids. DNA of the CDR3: TGCAGCGTTGAGACTAGCGGGAGCAATGAGCAGTTCTTC. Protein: CSVETSGSNEQFF.

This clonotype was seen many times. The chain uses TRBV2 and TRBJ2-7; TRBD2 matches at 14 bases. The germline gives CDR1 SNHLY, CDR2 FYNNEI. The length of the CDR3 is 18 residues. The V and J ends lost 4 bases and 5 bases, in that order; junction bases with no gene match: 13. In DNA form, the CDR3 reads TGTGCCAGCAGTGGAGTCGGGACTAGCGGGAGACGAGCGGACGAGCAGTACTTC. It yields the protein CASSGVGTSGRRADEQYF. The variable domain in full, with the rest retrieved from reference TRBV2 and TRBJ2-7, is EPEVTQTPSHQVTQMGQEVILRCVPISNHLYFYWYRQILGQKVEFLVSFYNNEISEKSEIFDDQFSVERPDGSNFTLKIRSTKLEDSAMYFCASSGVGTSGRRADEQYFGPGTRLTVT.

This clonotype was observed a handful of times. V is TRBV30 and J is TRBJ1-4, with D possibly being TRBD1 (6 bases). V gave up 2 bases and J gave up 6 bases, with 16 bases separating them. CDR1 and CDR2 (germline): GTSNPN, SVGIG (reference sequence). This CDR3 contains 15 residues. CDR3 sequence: CAWSPWTEEDEKLFF. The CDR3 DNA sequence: TGTGCCTGGAGTCCATGGACAGAGGAAGATGAAAAACTGTTTTTT.

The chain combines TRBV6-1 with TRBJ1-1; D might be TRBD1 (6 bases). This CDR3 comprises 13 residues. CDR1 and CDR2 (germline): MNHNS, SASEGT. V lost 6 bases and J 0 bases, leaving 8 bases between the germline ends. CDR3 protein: CASRTGLNTEAFF. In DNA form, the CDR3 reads TGTGCCAGCAGGACAGGATTGAACACTGAAGCTTTCTTT.

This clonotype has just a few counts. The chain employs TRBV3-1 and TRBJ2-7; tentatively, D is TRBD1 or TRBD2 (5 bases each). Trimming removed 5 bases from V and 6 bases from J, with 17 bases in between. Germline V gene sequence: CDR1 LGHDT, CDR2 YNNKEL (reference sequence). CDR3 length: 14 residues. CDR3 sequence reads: CASSFRTREIEQYF. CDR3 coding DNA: TGTGCCAGCAGCTTCAGGACCAGGGAGATCGAGCAGTACTTC.

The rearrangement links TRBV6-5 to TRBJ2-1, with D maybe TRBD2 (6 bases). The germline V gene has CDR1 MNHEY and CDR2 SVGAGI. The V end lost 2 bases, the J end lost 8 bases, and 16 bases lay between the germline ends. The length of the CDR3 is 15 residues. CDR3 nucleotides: TGTGCCAGCAGTTACGGGGGGAAGGGATCGGATGAGCAGTTCTTC. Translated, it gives CASSYGGKGSDEQFF.

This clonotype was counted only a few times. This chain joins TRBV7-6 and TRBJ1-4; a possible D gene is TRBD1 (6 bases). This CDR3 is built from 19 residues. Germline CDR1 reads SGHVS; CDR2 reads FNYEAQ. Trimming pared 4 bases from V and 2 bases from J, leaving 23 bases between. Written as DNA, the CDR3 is TGTGCCAGCAGCTCTCTCGCTGGACAGACAACTATGACTAATGAAAAACTGTTTTTT. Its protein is CASSSLAGQTTMTNEKLFF.

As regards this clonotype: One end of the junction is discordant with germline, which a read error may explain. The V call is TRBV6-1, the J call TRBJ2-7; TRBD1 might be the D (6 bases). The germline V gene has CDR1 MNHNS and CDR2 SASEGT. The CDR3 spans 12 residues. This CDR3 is CAGSPIQGLRYF. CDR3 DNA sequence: TGTGCCGGCAGTCCAATACAGGGCCTCCGGTACTTC.

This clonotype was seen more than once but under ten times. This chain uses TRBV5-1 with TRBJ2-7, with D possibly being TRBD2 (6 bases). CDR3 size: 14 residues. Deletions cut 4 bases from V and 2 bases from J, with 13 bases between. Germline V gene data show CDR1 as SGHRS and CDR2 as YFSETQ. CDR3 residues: CASSKEGYPYEQYF. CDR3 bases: TGCGCCAGCAGCAAGGAGGGCTACCCCTACGAGCAGTACTTC.

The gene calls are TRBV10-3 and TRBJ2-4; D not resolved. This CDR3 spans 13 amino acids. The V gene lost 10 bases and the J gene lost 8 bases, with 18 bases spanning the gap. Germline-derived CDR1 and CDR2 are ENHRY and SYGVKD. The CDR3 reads CATRSKGWDIQYF. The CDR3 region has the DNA TGTGCCACCCGCAGTAAGGGTTGGGACATTCAGTACTTC.

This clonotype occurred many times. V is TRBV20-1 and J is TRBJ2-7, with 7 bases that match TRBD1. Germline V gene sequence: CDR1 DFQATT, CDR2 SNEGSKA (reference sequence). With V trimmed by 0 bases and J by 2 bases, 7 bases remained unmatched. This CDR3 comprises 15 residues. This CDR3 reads CSARDGTDHPYEQYF. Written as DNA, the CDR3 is TGCAGTGCTAGAGATGGGACAGATCACCCCTACGAGCAGTACTTC.

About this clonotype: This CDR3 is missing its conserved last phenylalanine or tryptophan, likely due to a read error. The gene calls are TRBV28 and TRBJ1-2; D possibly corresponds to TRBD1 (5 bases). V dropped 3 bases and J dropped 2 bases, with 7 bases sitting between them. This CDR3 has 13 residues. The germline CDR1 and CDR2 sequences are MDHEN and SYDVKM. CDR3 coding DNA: TGTGCCAGCAGTTTTAGACAGAACTATGGCTACACCCTC. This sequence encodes CASSFRQNYGYTL.

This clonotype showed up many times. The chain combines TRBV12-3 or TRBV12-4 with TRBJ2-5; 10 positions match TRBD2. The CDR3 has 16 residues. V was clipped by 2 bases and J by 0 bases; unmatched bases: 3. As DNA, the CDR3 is TGTGCCAGCAGTTTACCCACTAGCGGGGACCAAGAGACCCAGTACTTC. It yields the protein CASSLPTSGDQETQYF.

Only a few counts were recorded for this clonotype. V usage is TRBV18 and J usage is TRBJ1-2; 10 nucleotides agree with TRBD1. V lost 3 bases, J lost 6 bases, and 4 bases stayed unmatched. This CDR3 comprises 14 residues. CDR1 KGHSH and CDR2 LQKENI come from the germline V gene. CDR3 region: CASSPPGQGHGYTF. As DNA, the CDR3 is TGTGCCAGCTCACCGCCGGGACAGGGGCATGGCTACACCTTC.

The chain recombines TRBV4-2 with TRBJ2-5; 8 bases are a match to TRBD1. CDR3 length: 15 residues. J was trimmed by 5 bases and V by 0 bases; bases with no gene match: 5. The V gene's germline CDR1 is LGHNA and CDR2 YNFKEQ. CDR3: CASSQDQGAGETQYF. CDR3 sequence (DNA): TGTGCCAGCAGCCAAGATCAGGGGGCAGGGGAGACCCAGTACTTC.

CDR3 amino acids: CASSLVGGNYGYTF. For the CDR3, the DNA is TGTGCCAGCAGCTTAGTGGGCGGTAACTATGGCTACACCTTC. The chain is built from TRBV7-2 and TRBJ1-2, with D hard to call. Germline V lookup: CDR1 SGHTA, CDR2 FQGNSA. The CDR3 runs 14 residues. V dropped 1 base and J dropped 1 base, with 7 bases sitting between them.

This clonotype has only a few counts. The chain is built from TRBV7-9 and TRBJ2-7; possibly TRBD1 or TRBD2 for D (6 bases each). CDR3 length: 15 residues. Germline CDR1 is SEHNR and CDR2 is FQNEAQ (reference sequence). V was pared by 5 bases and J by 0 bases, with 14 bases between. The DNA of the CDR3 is TGTGCCAGCAGCCGAGGGGGAGGCATCTCCTACGAGCAGTACTTC. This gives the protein CASSRGGGISYEQYF.